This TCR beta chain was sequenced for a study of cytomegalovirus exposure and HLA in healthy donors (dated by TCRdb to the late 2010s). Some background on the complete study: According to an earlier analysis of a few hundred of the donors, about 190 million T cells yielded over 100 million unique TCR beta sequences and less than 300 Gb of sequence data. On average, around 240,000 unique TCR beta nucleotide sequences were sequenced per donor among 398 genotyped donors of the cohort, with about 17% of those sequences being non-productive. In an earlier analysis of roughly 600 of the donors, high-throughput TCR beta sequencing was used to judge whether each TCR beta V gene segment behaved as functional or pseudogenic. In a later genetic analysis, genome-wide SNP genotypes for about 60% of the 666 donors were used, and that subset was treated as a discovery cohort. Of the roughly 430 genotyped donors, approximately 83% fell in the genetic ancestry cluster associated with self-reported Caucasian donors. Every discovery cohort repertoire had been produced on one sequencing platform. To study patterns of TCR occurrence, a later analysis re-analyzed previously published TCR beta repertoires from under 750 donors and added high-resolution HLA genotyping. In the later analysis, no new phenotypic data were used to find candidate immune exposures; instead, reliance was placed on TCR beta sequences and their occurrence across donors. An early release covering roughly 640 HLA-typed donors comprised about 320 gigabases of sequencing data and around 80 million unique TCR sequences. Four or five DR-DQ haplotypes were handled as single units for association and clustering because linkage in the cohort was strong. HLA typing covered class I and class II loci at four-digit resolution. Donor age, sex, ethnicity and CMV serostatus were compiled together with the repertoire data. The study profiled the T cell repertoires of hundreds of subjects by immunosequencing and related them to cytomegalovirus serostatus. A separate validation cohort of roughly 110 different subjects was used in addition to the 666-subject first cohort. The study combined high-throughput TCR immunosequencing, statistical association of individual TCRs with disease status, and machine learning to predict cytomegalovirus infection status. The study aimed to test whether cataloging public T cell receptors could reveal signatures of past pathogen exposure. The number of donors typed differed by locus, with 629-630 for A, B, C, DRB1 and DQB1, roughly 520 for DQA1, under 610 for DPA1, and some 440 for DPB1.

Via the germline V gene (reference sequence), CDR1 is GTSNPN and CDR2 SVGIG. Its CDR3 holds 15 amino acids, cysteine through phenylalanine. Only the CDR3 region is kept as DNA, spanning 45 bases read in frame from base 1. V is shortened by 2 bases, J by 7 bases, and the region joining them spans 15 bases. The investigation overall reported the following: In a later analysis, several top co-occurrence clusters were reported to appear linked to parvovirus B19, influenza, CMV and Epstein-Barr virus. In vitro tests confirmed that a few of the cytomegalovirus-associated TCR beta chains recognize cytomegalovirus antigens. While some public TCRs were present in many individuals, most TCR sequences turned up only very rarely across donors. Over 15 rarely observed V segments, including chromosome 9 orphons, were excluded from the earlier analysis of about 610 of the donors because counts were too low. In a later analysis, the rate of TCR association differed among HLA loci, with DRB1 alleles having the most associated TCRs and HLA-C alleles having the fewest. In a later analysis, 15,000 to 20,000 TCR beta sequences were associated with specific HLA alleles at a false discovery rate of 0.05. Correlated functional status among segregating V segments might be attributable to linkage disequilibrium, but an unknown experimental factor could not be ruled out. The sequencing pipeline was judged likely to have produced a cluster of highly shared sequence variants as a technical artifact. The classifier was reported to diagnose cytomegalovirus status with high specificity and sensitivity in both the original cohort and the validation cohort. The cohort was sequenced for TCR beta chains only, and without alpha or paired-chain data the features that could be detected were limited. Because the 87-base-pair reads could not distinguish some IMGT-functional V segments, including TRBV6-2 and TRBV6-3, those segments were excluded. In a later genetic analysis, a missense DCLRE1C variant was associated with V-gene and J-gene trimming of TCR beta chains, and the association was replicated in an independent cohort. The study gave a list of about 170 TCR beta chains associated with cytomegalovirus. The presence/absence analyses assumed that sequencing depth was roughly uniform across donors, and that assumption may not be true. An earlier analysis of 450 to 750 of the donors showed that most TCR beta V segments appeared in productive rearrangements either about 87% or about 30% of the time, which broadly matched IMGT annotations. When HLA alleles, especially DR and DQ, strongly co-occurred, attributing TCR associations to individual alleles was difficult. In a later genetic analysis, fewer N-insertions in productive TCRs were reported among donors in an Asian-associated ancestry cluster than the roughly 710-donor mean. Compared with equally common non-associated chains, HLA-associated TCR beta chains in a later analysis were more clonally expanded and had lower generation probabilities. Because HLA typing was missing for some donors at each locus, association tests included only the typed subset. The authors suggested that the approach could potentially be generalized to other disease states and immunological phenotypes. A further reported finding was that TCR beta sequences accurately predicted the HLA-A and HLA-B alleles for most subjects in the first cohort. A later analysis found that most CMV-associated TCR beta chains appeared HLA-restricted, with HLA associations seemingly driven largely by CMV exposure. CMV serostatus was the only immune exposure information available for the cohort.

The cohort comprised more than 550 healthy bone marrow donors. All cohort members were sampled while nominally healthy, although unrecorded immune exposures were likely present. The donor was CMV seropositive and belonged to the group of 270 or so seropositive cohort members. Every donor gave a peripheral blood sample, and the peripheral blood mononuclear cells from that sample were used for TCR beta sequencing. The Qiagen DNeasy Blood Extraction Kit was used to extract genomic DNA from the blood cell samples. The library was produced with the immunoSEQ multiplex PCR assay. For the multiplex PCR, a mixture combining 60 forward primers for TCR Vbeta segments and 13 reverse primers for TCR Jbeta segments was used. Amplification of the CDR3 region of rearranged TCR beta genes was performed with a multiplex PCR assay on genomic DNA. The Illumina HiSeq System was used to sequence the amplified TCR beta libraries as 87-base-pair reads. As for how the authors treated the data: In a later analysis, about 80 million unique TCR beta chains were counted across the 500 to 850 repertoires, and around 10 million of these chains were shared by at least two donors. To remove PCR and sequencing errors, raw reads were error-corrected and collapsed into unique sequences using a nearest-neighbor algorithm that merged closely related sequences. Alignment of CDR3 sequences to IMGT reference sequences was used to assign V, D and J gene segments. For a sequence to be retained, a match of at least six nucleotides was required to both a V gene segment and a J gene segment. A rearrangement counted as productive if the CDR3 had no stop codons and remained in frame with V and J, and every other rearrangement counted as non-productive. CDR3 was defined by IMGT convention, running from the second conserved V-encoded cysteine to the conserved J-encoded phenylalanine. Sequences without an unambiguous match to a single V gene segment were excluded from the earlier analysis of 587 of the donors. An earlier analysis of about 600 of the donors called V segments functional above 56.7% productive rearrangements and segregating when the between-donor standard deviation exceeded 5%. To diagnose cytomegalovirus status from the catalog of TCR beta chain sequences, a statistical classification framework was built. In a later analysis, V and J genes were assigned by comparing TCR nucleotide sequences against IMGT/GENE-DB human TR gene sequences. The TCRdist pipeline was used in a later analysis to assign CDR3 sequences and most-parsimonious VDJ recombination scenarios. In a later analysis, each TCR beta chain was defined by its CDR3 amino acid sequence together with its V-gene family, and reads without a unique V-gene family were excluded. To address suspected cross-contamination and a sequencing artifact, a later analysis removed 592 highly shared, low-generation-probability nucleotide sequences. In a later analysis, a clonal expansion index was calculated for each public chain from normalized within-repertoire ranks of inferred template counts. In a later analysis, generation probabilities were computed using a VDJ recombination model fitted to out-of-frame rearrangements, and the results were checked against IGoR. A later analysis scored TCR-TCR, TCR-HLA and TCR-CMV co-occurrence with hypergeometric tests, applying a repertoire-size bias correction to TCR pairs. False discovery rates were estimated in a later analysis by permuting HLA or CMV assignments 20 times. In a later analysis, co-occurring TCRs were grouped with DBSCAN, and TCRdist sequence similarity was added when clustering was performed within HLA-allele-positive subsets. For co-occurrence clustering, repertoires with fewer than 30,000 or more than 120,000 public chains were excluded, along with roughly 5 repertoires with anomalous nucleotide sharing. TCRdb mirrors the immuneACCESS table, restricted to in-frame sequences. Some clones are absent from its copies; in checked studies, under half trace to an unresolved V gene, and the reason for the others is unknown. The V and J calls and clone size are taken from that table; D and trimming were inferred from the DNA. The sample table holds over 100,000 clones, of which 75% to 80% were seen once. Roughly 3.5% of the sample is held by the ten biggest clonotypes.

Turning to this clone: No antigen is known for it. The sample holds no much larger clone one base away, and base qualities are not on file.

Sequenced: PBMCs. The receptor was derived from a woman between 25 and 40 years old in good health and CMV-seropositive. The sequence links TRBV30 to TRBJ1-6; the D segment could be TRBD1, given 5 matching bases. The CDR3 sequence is CAWSLGPGGNSPLHF. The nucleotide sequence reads TGTGCCTGGAGTCTGGGGCCCGGGGGGAATTCACCCCTCCACTTT.